This TCR beta chain originates from a study of OX40 agonist ivuxolimab in advanced cancers. V lost 4 bases, J lost 5 bases, and 14 bases lay in between. The CDR3 has 14 residues. Germline V gene data show CDR1 as SNHLY and CDR2 as FYNNEI. Clones were sequenced by immunoSEQ multiplex PCR, and TCRdb holds only the in-frame ones, with some missing. The sample contains roughly 38,000 clones, 70% to 90% of which appear only once. V usage is TRBV2 and J usage is TRBJ1-1; D is perhaps TRBD1 (5 bases). The sample in question was CD4+ or CD8+ T cells sorted from blood, obtained in a trial of the OX40 agonist ivuxolimab. This sequence was found in an adult with an advanced solid tumor such as melanoma, head and neck, liver or kidney cancer. DNA of the CDR3: TGTGCCAGCAGTGGGTTGGCCGGGGGGACTGAAGCTTTCTTT. Translation gives CASSGLAGGTEAFF.